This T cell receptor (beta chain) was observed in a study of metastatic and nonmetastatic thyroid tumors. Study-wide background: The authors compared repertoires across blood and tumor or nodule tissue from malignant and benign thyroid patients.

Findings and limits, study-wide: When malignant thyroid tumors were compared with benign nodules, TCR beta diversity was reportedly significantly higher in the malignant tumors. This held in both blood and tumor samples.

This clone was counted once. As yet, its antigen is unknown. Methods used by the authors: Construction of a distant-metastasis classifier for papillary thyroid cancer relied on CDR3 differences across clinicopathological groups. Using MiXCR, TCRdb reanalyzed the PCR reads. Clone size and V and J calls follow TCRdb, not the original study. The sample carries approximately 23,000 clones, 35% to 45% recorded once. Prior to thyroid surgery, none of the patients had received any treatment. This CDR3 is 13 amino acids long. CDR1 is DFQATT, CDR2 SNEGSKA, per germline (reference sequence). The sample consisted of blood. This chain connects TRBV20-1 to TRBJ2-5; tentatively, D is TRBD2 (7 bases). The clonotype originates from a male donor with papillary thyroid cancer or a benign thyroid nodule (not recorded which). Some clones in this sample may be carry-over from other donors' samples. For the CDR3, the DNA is TGCAGCGGCCTTATGGGGGGGCGAGAGACCCAGTACTTC. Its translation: CSGLMGGRETQYF.